These 22 T cell receptor beta chains were sequenced from one sample in a study of T cells in Graves' hyperthyroidism and ophthalmopathy. Amplification of TCR beta CDR3 regions used RNA as the template. An initial round of RT-PCR targeting the TCR CDR3 relied on the HTBI primer set. TCRdb reanalysed the multiplex PCR reads using MiXCR and keeps one entry per CDR3 protein. This sample has approximately 610,000 distinct CDR3 sequences, with about 14% found just once. Sequencing was done on a sample of blood. Every receptor here comes from a woman aged 40 to 50 with Graves' ophthalmopathy.

This clonotype was found many times. This CDR3 is CASSQESAQYF. CDR3 sequence (DNA): TGTGCCAGCAGTCAAGAGAGCGCGCAGTACTTC. The chain is built from TRBV7-2 and TRBJ2-7; D remains ambiguous. Trimming took 6 bases from V and 9 from J, leaving 12 bases between them. The germline gives CDR1 SGHTA, CDR2 FQGNSA. CDR3 length: 11 amino acids.

This clonotype was recorded a few times. J is TRBJ1-3 and V is TRBV18, with D unclear. The CDR3 length is 14 residues. V was trimmed by 0 bases and J by 1 base, leaving 4 bases between them. The V gene's germline CDR1 is KGHSH and CDR2 LQKENI. This CDR3 reads CASSPPPSGNTIYF. CDR3 bases: TGTGCCAGCTCACCACCGCCATCTGGAAACACCATATATTTT.

This clonotype was detected many times. This rearrangement joins TRBV7-3 to TRBJ2-4; 8 positions match TRBD1. This CDR3 has 16 residues. The V segment lost 5 bases and the J segment 7 bases; nucleotides outside the gene matches: 13. Germline V gene sequence: CDR1 SGHTA, CDR2 FQGTGA. This chain's CDR3 is CASSPGPGQALNIQYF. CDR3 DNA: TGTGCCAGCAGCCCGGGACCGGGACAGGCCTTGAACATTCAGTACTTC.

This clonotype occurred many times. DNA of the CDR3: TGTGCCTCATACAGGGGGCCTGTGGCCTATGGCTACACCTTC. It codes for CASYRGPVAYGYTF. The chain combines TRBV7-3 with TRBJ1-2; 9 positions agree with TRBD1. CDR3 length: 14 residues. Germline V CDR1 and CDR2: SGHTA, FQGTGA. J was trimmed by 4 bases and V by 11 bases; bases with no gene match: 11.

This clonotype was picked up many times. The J gene is TRBJ2-7, the V gene TRBV28, with 7 nucleotides matching TRBD1. Germline V lookup: CDR1 MDHEN, CDR2 SYDVKM. Trimming at V came to 6 bases and at J to 4 bases, leaving 12 bases not matched to a gene. The CDR3 covers 15 residues. The CDR3 sequence: CASRYRDSLLYEQYF. The CDR3 coding sequence is TGTGCCAGCAGGTACCGGGACAGCCTTCTTTACGAGCAGTACTTC.

In this sample, this clonotype turned up many times. The chain employs TRBV6-2 or TRBV6-3 and TRBJ2-7, with 8 bases aligning to TRBD2. The CDR3 has 14 residues. CDR1 is MNHEY, CDR2 SVGEGT, per germline. After removal of 7 bases from V and 0 bases from J, the junction contained 5 bases not matched to a gene. CDR3 nucleotides: TGTGCCAGCACGGATAGCGGGAACTCCTACGAGCAGTACTTC. This encodes CASTDSGNSYEQYF.

This clonotype has a count of ten or more. V and J are TRBV24-1 and TRBJ1-2, with 8 bases fitting TRBD1. Germline V gene sequence: CDR1 KGHDR, CDR2 SFDVKD. This CDR3 is 13 amino acids long. J gave up 6 bases and V 6 bases, and 5 bases lay outside the gene matches. CDR3 residues: CATSFSDRDGYTF. The CDR3 DNA sequence: TGTGCCACCAGTTTCTCGGACAGGGATGGCTACACCTTC.

At least ten counts were recorded for this clonotype. V usage is TRBV28 and J usage is TRBJ2-2; 16 bases align to TRBD2. The CDR3 is made up of 17 amino acids. Germline lookup yields CDR1 MDHEN and CDR2 SYDVKM. Trimming cost V 6 bases and J 2 bases; bases outside gene matches: 3. CDR3 bases: TGTGCCAGCAGGGGACTAGCGGGAGGGTTTAACACCGGGGAGCTGTTTTTT. It codes for CASRGLAGGFNTGELFF.

This clonotype was observed many times. The rearrangement joins TRBV6-2 or TRBV6-3 to TRBJ1-1; D is undetermined. Deletions cut 6 bases from V and 3 bases from J, with 5 bases between. In germline, CDR1 is MNHEY, CDR2 SVGEGT. The CDR3 spans 11 residues. For the CDR3, the DNA is TGTGCCAGCAGAACCTACACTGAAGCTTTCTTT. Its protein is CASRTYTEAFF.

The sample holds many counts of this clonotype. V gene TRBV28 combines with J gene TRBJ1-2; possible D gene TRBD1, 6 bases. Germline CDR1 MDHEN, CDR2 SYDVKM. This CDR3 spans 14 amino acids. V was pared by 2 bases and J by 7 bases, with 14 bases between. CDR3 nucleotides: TGTGCCAGCAGTTTAGAACGGGGGCTTGGTGGCTACACCTTC. This codes for CASSLERGLGGYTF.

This clonotype came up many times. The gene calls are TRBV28 and TRBJ2-7, with D possibly being TRBD1 or TRBD2 (7 bases each). Germline lookup yields CDR1 MDHEN and CDR2 SYDVKM. The CDR3 runs to 15 residues. V gave up 3 bases and J gave up 4 bases, with 16 bases separating them. The CDR3 nucleotides are TGTGCCAGCAGTTTTGTGAGCGGGACAGTGTACGAGCAGTACTTC. Translating gives CASSFVSGTVYEQYF. Full variable domain (missing parts from reference TRBV28 and TRBJ2-7): DVKVTQSSRYLVKRTGEKVFLECVQDMDHENMFWYRQDPGLGLRLIYFSYDVKMKEKGDIPEGYSVSREKKERFSLILESASTNQTSMYLCASSFVSGTVYEQYFGPGTRLTVT.

The chain couples TRBV10-3 to TRBJ2-7; TRBD1 matches at 7 bases. CDR1 is ENHRY and CDR2 is SYGVKD in the germline V gene. CDR3 length: 13 amino acids. The trim removed 3 bases at V and 6 bases at J, leaving 5 bases unmatched. This CDR3 reads CAISDGTEGEQYF. The DNA for the CDR3 is TGTGCCATCAGTGATGGGACAGAAGGCGAGCAGTACTTC.

The table lists this clonotype with a few counts. V is TRBV30 and J is TRBJ2-6; D not certain. The CDR3 consists of 12 residues. Per germline, CDR1 GTSNPN and CDR2 SVGIG (reference sequence). Between the trimmed V and J ends, which lost 1 base and 4 bases, there was a span of 2 bases. In nucleotides, the CDR3 is TGTGCCTGGAGTGAGGGGGCCAACGTCCTGACTTTC. It is translated as CAWSEGANVLTF.

The rearrangement links TRBV6-1 to TRBJ1-5, with a tentative D call TRBD1 (5 bases). V lost 8 bases and J 0 bases, leaving 8 bases between the germline ends. The V gene's germline CDR1 is MNHNS and CDR2 SASEGT. The CDR3 loop spans 13 amino acids. The CDR3 protein is CASCQGSNQPQHF. In DNA form, the CDR3 reads TGTGCCAGCTGCCAGGGTAGCAATCAGCCCCAGCATTTT.

The sample holds many counts of this clonotype. This chain joins TRBV28 and TRBJ2-5, with 8 bases identical to TRBD1. Looked up from germline, CDR1 is MDHEN and CDR2 is SYDVKM. The ends lost 5 bases at V and 5 bases at J; junction bases unmatched: 7. The CDR3 runs 14 residues. The CDR3 region is CASSRGQGGETQYF. The CDR3 bases are TGTGCCAGCAGTCGTGGACAGGGTGGGGAGACCCAGTACTTC.

This clonotype has ten or more counts. V is TRBV27 and J is TRBJ2-5; D may be TRBD1 (7 bases). In germline, CDR1 is MNHEY, CDR2 SMNVEV (reference sequence). The germline V and J ends were trimmed by 5 bases and 2 bases, with 18 bases remaining between them. The CDR3 contains 16 residues. The CDR3 loop is CASSPLGGQLQETQYF. CDR3 nucleotides: TGTGCCAGCAGTCCCCTGGGGGGACAGTTGCAAGAGACCCAGTACTTC.

The CDR3 bases are TGTGCCAGCAGTTATTCGGCAGGGTCAACGCAAGCTTTCTTT. Its translation is CASSYSAGSTQAFF. V is TRBV6-2 or TRBV6-3 and J is TRBJ1-1; tentatively, D is TRBD1 (5 bases). The CDR3 covers 14 residues. CDR1 MNHEY and CDR2 SVGEGT come from the germline V gene. V gave up 3 bases and J gave up 9 bases, with 17 bases separating them.

About this clonotype itself: Given a much more abundant clone one base away, this may be a read error. The conserved closing phenylalanine or tryptophan is absent in this CDR3, likely reflecting a read error. The J gene is TRBJ2-7, the V gene TRBV29-1; D is possibly TRBD1 or TRBD2 (5 bases each). Trimming cost V 7 bases and J 3 bases, with 16 bases left between them. The germline gives CDR1 SQVTM, CDR2 ANQGSEA. The CDR3 extends over 13 amino acids. CDR3 region: CSAGPGRFYEQYL. CDR3 nucleotides: TGCAGCGCCGGACCGGGACGCTTCTACGAGCAGTACCTC.

At least ten counts were recorded for this clonotype. CDR3 in DNA: TGTGCCTCATACTCTGGAAACACCATATATTTT. Translation gives CASYSGNTIYF. V and J are TRBV7-6 and TRBJ1-3; D unresolved. Trimming cost V 11 bases and J 0 bases, with 5 bases left between them. Per the germline V gene, CDR1 is SGHVS and CDR2 is FNYEAQ. This CDR3 contains 11 residues.

In this sample, this clonotype turned up many times. In DNA form, the CDR3 reads TGCAGCGTTGAGGGAGCTGACACTGAAGCTTTCTTT. Protein: CSVEGADTEAFF. V and J are TRBV29-1 and TRBJ1-1; D is undetermined. The CDR3 sequence is 12 residues long. Germline-derived CDR1 and CDR2 are SQVTM and ANQGSEA. The V and J ends lost 3 bases and 3 bases respectively, with 8 bases between them.

This clonotype appeared many times. The CDR3 spells CAWVTGGWAEAFF. CDR3 DNA sequence: TGTGCCTGGGTCACAGGTGGCTGGGCTGAAGCTTTCTTT. The chain is built from TRBV30 and TRBJ1-1; a weak D match, TRBD1 (5 bases). CDR1 GTSNPN and CDR2 SVGIG come from the germline V gene (reference sequence). This CDR3 comprises 13 residues. Between the trimmed V and J ends, which lost 5 bases and 6 bases, there was a span of 16 bases.

This clonotype occurred many times. J is TRBJ1-5 and V is TRBV28, with D possibly being TRBD1 (6 bases). Germline CDR1 is MDHEN and CDR2 is SYDVKM. Deletions cut 7 bases from V and 4 bases from J, with 11 bases between. The CDR3 contains 13 residues. CDR3 nucleotide sequence: TGTGCCAGCACCGAGGGGGGTAATCAGCCCCAGCATTTT. Residues: CASTEGGNQPQHF.